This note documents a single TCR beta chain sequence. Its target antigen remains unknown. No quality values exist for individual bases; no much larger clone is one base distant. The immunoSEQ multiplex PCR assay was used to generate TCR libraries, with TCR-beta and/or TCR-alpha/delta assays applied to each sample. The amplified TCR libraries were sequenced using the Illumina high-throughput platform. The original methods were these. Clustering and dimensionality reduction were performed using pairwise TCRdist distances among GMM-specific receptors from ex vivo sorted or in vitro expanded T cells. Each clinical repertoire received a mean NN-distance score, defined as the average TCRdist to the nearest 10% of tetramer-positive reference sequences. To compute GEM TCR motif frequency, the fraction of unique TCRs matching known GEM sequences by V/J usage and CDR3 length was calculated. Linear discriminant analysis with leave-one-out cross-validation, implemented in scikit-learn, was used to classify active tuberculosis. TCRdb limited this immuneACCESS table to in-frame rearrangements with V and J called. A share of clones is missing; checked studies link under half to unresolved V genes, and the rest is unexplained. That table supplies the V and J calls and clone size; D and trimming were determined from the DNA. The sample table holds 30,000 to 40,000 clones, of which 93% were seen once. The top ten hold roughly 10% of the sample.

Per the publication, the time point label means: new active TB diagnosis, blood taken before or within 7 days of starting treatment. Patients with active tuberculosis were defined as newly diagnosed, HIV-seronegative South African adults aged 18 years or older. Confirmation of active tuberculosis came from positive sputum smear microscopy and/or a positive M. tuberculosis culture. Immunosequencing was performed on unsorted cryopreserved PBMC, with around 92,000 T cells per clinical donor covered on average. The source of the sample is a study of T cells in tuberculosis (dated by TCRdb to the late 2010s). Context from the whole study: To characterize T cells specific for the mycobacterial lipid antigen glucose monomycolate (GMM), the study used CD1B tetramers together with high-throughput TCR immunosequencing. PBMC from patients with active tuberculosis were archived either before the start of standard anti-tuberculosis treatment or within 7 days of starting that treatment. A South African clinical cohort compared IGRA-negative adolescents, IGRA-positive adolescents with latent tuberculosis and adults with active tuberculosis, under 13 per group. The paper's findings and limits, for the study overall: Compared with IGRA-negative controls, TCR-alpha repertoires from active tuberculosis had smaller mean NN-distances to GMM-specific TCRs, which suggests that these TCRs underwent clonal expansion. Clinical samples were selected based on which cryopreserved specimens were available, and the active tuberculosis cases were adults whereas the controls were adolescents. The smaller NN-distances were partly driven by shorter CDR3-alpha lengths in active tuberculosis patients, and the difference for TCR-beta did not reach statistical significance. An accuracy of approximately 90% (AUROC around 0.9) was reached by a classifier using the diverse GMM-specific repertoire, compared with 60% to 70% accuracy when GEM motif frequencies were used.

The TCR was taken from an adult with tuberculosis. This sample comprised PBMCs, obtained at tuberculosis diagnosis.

The CDR3 protein sequence reads: CASTPTWRHRTDTQYF. The sequenced DNA is TGTGCCAGCACCCCAACCTGGCGACACCGCACAGATACGCAGTATTTT. The sequence is built from TRBV27 and TRBJ2-3; no D segment can be confidently identified. The CDR3 has 16 amino acids, counting the end cysteine and phenylalanine. The kept DNA is CDR3 alone, 48 bases in frame from the first base. CDR1 and CDR2 were assigned from the germline V gene (reference sequence) as MNHEY and SMNVEV. The trim is 7 bases for V and 1 base for J, with a gap of 18 bases between the germline ends.